This record concerns one T cell receptor (beta chain) sequence. The antigen remains undetermined. The authors produced TCR alpha and TCR beta cDNA libraries with sample barcodes and UMIs by 5'RACE using constant-segment primers. TCRdb itself ran the 5' RACE reads through MiXCR, one entry per CDR3 protein. There are about 82,000 distinct CDR3 sequences in the sample; about 16% occur only once, and approximately 40% lies in the top ten. This record comes from a study of T-cell memory formation after mild COVID-19. At the level of the study: The TCR clusters were mostly specific to one donor. Study findings and constraints: SARS-CoV-2 specificity was not confirmed for second-wave clones peaking on day 37. Certain responding clones were present in pre-infection memory, suggesting participation of cross-reactive memory.

Trimming removed 4 bases at V and 0 bases at J, with 12 bases between. Germline-derived CDR1 and CDR2 are MGHRA and YSYEKL. The CDR3 is 16 amino acids. The sequence was obtained from a man aged 18 to 29 who had mild COVID-19 (a few samples of this study predate the infection). Cell type and time point are not known. The chain recombines TRBV4-1 with TRBJ1-4, with a possible D match to TRBD1 (6 bases). Sequencing used PBMCs or a T cell subset sorted from them (not recorded which). The CDR3 DNA follows: TGCGCCAGCAGCCCCGGACAGCTCCCAACTAATGAAAAACTGTTTTTT. This gives the protein CASSPGQLPTNEKLFF.